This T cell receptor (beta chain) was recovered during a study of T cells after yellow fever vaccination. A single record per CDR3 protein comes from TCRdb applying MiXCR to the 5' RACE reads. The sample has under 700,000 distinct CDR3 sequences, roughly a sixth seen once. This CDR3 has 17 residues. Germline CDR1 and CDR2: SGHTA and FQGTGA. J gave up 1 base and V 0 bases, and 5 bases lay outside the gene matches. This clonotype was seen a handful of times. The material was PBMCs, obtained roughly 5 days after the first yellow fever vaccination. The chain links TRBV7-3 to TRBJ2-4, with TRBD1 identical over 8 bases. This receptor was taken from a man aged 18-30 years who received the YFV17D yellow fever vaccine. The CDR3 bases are TGTGCCAGCAGCTTAACCGGCCAGGGGGCGGCCAAAAACATTCAGTACTTC. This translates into CASSLTGQGAAKNIQYF. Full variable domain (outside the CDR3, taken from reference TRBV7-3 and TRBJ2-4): GAGVSQTPSNKVTEKGKYVELRCDPISGHTALYWYRQSLGQGPEFLIYFQGTGAADDSGLPNDRFFAVRPEGSVSTLKIQRTERGDSAVYLCASSLTGQGAAKNIQYFGAGTRLSVL.